This T cell receptor (beta chain) was captured by sequencing in a study of blood T cell repertoires in COVID-19. Study overall: Sources were T cells, B-cell-depleted T cells, or PBMCs; the material itself was cDNA or gDNA.

Generated by immunoSEQ multiplex PCR, the TCRdb table keeps only in-frame clones and is missing some. The sample lists roughly 380,000 clones; 88% were seen once. Residents of 24 US areas, aged about 18 to 95 years, made up the participants. The germline gives CDR1 LGHDT, CDR2 YNNKEL (reference sequence). CDR3 length: 13 amino acids. Trimming stripped 4 bases from V and 7 bases from J, with 14 bases between. The rearrangement links TRBV3-1 (or the pseudogene TRBV3-2) to TRBJ2-7; D might be TRBD2 (5 bases). The sequencing sample was made of PBMCs or T cells enriched from blood (not recorded which). This TCR was sampled from a woman aged 25 to 39 who had been exposed to COVID-19. CDR3 amino acids: CASSLDYPGEQYF. Here the CDR3 DNA reads TGTGCCAGCAGCCTTGACTACCCGGGAGAGCAGTACTTC.